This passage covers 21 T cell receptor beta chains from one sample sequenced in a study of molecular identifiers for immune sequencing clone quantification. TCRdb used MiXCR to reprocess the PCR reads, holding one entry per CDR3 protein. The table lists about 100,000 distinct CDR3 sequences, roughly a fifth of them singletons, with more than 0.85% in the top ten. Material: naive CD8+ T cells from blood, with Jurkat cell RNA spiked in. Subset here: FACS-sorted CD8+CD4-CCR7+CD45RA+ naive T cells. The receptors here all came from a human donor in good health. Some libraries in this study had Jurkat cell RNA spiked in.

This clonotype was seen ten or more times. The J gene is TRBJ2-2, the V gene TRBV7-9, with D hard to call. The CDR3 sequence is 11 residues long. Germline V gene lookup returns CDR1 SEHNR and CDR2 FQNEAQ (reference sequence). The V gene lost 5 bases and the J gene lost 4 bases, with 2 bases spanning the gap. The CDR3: CASSTTGELFF. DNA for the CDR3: TGTGCCAGCAGCACCACCGGGGAGCTGTTTTTT.

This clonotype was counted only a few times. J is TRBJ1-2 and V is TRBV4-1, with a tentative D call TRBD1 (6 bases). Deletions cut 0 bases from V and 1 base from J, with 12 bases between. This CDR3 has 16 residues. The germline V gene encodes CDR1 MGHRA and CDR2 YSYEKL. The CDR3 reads CASSQEWDTFNYGYTF. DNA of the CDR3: TGCGCCAGCAGCCAAGAGTGGGACACTTTTAACTATGGCTACACCTTC.

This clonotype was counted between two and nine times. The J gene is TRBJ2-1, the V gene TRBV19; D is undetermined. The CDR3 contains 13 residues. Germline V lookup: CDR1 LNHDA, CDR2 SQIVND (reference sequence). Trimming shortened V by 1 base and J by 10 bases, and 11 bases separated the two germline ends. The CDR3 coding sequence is TGTGCCAGTAGTATAGGGCAGGAAATCGAGCAGTTCTTC. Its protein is CASSIGQEIEQFF.

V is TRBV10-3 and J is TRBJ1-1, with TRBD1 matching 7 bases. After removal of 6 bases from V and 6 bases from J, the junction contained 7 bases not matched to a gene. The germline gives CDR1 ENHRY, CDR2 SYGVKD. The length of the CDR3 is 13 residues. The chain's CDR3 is CAISETGSSEAFF. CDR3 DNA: TGTGCCATCAGCGAGACAGGGTCGTCTGAAGCTTTCTTT.

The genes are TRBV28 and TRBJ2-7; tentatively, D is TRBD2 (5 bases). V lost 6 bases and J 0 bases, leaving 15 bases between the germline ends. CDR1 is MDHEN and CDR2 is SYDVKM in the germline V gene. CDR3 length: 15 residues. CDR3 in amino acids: CASSSRRADSYEQYF. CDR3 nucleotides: TGTGCCAGCAGCTCCCGGAGAGCGGACTCCTACGAGCAGTACTTC.

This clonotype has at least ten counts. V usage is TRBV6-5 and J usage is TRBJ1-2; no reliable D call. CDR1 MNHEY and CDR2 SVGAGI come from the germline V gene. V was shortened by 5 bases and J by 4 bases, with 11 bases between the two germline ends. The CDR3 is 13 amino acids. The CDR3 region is CASSPDGPYGYTF. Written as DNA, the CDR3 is TGTGCCAGCAGTCCGGACGGACCCTATGGCTACACCTTC.

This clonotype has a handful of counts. CDR3 DNA sequence: TGTGCCAGCAGCCAAGAAAGTTTCCTAGCGGGGATTAAAATCCCACAAACCCAAGAGACCCAGTACTTC. It encodes CASSQESFLAGIKIPQTQETQYF. The chain couples TRBV3-1 to TRBJ2-5, with 9 bases fitting TRBD2. The J segment lost 1 base and the V segment lost 0 bases, leaving 24 bases of the junction unmatched. Germline V lookup: CDR1 LGHDT, CDR2 YNNKEL (reference sequence). The CDR3 has 23 residues.

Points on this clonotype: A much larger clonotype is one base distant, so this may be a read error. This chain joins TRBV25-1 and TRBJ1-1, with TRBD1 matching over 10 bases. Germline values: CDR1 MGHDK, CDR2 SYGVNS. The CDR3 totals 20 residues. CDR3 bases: TGTGCCAGCGGTGAATGGGTCCTAGGGGACAGGGGTCGACCCGGCACTGAAGCTTTCTTT. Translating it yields CASGEWVLGDRGRPGTEAFF.

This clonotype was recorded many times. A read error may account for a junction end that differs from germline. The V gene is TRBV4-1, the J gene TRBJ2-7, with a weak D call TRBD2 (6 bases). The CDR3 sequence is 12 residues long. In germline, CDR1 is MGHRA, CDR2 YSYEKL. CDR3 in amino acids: CASSQEYRDLEF. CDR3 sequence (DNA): TGCGCCAGCAGCCAAGAATACCGGGACTTGGAGTTC.

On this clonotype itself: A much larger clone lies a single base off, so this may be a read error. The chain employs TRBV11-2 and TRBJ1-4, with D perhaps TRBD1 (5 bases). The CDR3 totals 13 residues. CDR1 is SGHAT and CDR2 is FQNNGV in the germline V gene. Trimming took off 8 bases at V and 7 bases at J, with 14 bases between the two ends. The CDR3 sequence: CASGPGGGEKLFF. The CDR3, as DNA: TGTGCCAGCGGCCCCGGGGGGGGTGAAAAACTGTTTTTT.

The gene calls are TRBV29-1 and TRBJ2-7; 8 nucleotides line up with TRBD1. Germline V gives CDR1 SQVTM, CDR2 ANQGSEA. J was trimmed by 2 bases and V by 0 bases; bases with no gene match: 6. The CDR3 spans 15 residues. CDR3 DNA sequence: TGCAGCGTTGAAGATCGAGGGACAGGCGCCTACGAGCAGTACTTC. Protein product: CSVEDRGTGAYEQYF.

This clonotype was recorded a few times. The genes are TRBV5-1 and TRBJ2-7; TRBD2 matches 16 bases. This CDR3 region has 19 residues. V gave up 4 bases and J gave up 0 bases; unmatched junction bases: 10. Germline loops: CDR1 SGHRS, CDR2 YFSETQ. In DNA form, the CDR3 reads TGCGCCAGCAGCCTACCGGGACTAGCGGGAGGGGTCAGCTCCTACGAGCAGTACTTC. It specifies CASSLPGLAGGVSSYEQYF.

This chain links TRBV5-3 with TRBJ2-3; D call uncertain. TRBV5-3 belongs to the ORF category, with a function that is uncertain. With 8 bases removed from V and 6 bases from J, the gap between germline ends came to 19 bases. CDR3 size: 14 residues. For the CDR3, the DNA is TGTGCCAGCGGCTTGGCCGTGGTCGCCGATACGCAGTATTTT. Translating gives CASGLAVVADTQYF.

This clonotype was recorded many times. The CDR3, as DNA: TGTGCCAGCAGCTTAGCGCTAGCGGGGGCCACAGATACGCAGTATTTT. It encodes CASSLALAGATDTQYF. The chain couples TRBV7-9 to TRBJ2-3; TRBD2 aligns across 10 bases. CDR3 length equals 16 residues. Germline CDR1 reads SEHNR; CDR2 reads FQNEAQ (reference sequence). V was pared by 0 bases and J by 2 bases, with 2 bases of the junction left unmatched.

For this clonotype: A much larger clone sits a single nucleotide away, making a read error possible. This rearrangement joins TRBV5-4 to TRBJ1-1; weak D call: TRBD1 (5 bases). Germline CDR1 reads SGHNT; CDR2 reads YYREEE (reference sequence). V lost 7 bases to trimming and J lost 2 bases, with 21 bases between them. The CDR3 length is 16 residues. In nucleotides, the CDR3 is TGTGCCAGCGGCACGGGACGAGGCGGGGTTAACACTGAAGCTTTCTTT. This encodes CASGTGRGGVNTEAFF.

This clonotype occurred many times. CDR3: CASPGHRNTGELFF. Written as DNA, the CDR3 is TGTGCCAGCCCGGGACACCGGAACACCGGGGAGCTGTTTTTT. The J gene is TRBJ2-2, the V gene TRBV11-2, with a tentative D call TRBD1 (6 bases). Between the trimmed V and J ends, which lost 8 bases and 1 base, there was a span of 11 bases. This CDR3 has 14 residues. The V gene's germline CDR1 is SGHAT and CDR2 FQNNGV.

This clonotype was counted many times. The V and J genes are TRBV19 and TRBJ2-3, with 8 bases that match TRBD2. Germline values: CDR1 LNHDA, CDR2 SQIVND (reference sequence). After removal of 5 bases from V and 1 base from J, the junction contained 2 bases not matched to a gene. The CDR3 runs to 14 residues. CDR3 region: CASSYSGGTDTQYF. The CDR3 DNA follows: TGTGCCAGTAGTTATAGCGGGGGCACAGATACGCAGTATTTT. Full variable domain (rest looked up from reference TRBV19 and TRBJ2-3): DGGITQSPKYLFRKEGQNVTLSCEQNLNHDAMYWYRQDPGQGLRLIYYSQIVNDFQKGDIAEGYSVSREKKESFPLTVTSAQKNPTAFYLCASSYSGGTDTQYFGPGTRLTVL.

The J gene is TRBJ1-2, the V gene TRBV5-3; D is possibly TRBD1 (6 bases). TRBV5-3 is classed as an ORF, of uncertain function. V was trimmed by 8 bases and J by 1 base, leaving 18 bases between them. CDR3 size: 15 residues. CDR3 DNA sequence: TGTGCCAGCAGCGAGAGGGACACCTTTAACTATGGCTACACCTTC. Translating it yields CASSERDTFNYGYTF.

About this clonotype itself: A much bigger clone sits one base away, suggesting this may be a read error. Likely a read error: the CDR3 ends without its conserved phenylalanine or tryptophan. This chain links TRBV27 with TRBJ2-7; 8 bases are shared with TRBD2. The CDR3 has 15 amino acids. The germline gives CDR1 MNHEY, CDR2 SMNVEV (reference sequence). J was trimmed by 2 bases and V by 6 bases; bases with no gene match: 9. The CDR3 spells CASRVTSGGAYEQYS. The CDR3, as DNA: TGTGCCAGCAGAGTCACTAGCGGAGGCGCCTACGAGCAGTACTCC.

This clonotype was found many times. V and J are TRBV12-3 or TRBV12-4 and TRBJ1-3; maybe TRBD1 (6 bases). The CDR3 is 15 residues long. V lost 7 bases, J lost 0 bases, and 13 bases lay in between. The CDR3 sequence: CASNPTGLSGNTIYF. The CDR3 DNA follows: TGTGCCAGCAATCCTACAGGGCTCTCTGGAAACACCATATATTTT.

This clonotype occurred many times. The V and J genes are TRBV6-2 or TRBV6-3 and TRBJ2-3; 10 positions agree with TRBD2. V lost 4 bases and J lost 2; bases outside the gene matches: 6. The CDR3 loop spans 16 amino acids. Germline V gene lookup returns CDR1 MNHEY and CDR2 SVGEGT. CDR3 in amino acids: CASSSPAGGYTDTQYF. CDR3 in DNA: TGTGCCAGCAGTTCCCCAGCGGGGGGGTACACAGATACGCAGTATTTT.